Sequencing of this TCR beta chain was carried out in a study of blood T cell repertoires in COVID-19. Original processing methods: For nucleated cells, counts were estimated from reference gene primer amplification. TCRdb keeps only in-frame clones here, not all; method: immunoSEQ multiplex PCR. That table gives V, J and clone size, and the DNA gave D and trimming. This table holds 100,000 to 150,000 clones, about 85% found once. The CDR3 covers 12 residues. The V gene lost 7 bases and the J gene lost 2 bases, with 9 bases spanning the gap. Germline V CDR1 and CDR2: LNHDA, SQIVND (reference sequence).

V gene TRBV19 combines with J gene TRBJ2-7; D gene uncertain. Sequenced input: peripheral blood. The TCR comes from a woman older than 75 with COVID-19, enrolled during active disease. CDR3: CASMGPAYEQYF. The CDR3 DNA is TGTGCCAGTATGGGCCCAGCCTACGAGCAGTACTTC.